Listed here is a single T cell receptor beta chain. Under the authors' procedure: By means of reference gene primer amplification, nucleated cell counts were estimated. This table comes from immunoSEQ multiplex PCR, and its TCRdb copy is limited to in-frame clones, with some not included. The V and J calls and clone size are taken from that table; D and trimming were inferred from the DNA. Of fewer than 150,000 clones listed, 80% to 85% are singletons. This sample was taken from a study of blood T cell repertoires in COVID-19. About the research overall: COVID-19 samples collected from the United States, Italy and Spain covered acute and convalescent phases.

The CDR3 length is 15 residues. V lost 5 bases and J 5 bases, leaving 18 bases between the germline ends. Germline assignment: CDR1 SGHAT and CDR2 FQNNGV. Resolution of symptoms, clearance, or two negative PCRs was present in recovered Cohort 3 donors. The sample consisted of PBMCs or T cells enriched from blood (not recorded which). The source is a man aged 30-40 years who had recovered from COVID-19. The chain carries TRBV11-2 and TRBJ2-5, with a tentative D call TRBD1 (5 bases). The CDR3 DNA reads TGTGCCAGCAGCAATAGACAGCCTAGGGGCGAGACCCAGTACTTC. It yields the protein CASSNRQPRGETQYF.